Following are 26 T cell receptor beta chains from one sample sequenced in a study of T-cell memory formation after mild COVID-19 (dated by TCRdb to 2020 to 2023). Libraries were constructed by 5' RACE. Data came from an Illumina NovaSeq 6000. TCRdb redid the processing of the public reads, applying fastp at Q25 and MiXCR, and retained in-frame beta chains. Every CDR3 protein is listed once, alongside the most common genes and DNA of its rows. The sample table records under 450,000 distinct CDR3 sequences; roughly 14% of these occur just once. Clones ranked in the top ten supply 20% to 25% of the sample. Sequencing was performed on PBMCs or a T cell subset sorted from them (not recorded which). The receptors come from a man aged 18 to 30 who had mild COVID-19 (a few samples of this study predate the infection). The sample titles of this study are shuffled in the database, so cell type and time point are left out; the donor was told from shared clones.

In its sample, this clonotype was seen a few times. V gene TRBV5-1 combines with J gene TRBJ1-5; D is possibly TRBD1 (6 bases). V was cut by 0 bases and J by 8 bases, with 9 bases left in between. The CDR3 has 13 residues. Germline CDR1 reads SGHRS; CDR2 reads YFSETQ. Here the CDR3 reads CASSLGGQEPQHF. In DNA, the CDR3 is TGCGCCAGCAGCTTGGGGGGGCAAGAGCCCCAGCATTTT. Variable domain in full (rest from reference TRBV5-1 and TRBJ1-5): KAGVTQTPRYLIKTRGQQVTLSCSPISGHRSVSWYQQTPGQGLQFLFEYFSETQRNKGNFPGRFSGRQFSNSRSEMNVSTLELGDSALYLCASSLGGQEPQHFGDGTRLSIL.

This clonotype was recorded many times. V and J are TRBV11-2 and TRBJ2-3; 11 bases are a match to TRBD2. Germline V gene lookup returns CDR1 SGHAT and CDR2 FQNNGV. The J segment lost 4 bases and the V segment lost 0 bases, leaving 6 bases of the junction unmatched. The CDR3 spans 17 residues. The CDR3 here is CASSLDRSGGAADTQYF. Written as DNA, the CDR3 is TGTGCCAGCAGCTTAGACCGTAGCGGGGGGGCCGCAGATACGCAGTATTTT.

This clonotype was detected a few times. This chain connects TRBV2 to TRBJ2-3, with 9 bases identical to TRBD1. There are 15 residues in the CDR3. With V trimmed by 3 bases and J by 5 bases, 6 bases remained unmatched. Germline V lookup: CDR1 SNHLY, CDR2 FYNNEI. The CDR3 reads CASSEGQGRIDTQYF. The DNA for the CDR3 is TGTGCCAGCAGTGAGGGACAGGGAAGGATAGATACGCAGTATTTT.

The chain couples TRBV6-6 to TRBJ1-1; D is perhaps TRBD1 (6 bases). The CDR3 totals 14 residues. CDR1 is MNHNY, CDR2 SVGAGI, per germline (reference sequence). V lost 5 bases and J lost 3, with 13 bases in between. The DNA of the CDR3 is TGTGCCAGCAGTCGCCTCGGGGGGCACACTGAAGCTTTCTTT. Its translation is CASSRLGGHTEAFF.

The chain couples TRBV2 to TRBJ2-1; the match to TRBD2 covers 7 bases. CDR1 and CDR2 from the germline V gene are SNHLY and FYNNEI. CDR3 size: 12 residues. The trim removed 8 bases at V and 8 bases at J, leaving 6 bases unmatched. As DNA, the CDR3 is TGTGCCAGCGAGTTGGGAGGGGATGAGCAGTTCTTC. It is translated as CASELGGDEQFF.

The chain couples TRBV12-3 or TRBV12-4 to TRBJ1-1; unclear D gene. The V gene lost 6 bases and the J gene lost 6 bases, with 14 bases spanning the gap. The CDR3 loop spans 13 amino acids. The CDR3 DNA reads TGTGCCAGCAGCGCGGTTATCCAGGCTGAAGCTTTCTTT. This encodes CASSAVIQAEAFF.

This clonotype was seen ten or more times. CDR3 residues: CASSLQGSQPQHF. The CDR3 nucleotides read TGCGCCAGCAGCTTACAGGGTAGTCAGCCCCAGCATTTT. The chain has TRBV5-1 and TRBJ1-5, with D tentatively TRBD1 (6 bases). V dropped 2 bases and J dropped 6 bases, with 9 bases sitting between them. CDR3 length: 13 residues. Per the germline V gene, CDR1 is SGHRS and CDR2 is YFSETQ.

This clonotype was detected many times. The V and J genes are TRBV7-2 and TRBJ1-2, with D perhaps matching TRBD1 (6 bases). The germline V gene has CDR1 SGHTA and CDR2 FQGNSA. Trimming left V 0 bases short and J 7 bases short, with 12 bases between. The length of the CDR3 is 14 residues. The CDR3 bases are TGTGCCAGCAGCTTAGCGCCAGGGGCCGTTGGCTACACCTTC. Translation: CASSLAPGAVGYTF.

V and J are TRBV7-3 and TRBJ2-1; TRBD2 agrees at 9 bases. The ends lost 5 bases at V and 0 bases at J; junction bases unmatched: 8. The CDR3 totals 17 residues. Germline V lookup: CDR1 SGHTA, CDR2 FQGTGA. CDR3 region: CASSHGSGGHSYNEQFF. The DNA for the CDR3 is TGTGCCAGCAGCCACGGTAGCGGGGGTCACTCCTACAATGAGCAGTTCTTC.

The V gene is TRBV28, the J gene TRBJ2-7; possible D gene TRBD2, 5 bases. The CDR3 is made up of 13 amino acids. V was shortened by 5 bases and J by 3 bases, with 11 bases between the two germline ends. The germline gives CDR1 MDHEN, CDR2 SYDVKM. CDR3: CASSGRGFYEQYV. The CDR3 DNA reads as TGTGCCAGCAGTGGACGAGGGTTCTACGAGCAGTACGTC.

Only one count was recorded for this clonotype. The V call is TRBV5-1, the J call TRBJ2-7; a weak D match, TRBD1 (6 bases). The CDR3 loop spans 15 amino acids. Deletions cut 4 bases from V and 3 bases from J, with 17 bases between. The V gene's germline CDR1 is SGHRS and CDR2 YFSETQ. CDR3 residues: CASSTPGTLSYEQYF. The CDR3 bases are TGCGCCAGCAGCACCCCCGGGACACTTAGCTACGAGCAGTACTTC.

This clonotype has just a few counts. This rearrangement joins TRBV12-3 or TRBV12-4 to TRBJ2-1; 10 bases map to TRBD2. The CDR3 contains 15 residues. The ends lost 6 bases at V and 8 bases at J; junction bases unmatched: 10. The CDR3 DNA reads TGTGCCAGCAGCCTTAAGCGGGGGGGCTGGGATGAGCAGTTCTTC. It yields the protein CASSLKRGGWDEQFF.

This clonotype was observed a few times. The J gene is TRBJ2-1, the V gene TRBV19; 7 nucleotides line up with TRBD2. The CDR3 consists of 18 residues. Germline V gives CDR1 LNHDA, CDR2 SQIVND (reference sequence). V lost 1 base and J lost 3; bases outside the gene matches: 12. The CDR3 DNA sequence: TGTGCCAGTAGTATAGGGGCCCAGCGGGGACCGAACTACAATGAGCAGTTCTTC. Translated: CASSIGAQRGPNYNEQFF. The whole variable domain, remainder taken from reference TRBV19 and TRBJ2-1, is DGGITQSPKYLFRKEGQNVTLSCEQNLNHDAMYWYRQDPGQGLRLIYYSQIVNDFQKGDIAEGYSVSREKKESFPLTVTSAQKNPTAFYLCASSIGAQRGPNYNEQFFGPGTRLTVL.

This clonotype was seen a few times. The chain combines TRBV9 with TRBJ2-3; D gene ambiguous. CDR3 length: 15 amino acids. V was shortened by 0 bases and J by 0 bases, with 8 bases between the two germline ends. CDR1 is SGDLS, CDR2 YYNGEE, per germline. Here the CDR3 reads CASSVAAASTDTQYF. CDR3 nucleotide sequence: TGTGCCAGCAGCGTAGCGGCGGCTAGCACAGATACGCAGTATTTT.

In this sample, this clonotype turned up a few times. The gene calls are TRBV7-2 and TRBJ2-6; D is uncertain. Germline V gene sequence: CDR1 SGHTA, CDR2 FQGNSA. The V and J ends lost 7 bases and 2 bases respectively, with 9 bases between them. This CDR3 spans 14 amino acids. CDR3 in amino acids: CASIRATGANVLTF. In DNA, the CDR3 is TGTGCCAGCATCCGGGCTACTGGGGCCAACGTCCTGACTTTC. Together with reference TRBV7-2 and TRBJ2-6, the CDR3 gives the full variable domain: GAGVSQSPSNKVTEKGKDVELRCDPISGHTALYWYRQSLGQGLEFLIYFQGNSAPDKSGLPSDRFSAERTGGSVSTLTIQRTQQEDSAVYLCASIRATGANVLTFGAGSRLTVL.

Written as DNA, the CDR3 is TGTGCCAGCAGCAATAGCGGGGGGGCCGGAACAGATACGCAGTATTTT. Translation: CASSNSGGAGTDTQYF. The chain has TRBV12-3 or TRBV12-4 and TRBJ2-3, with TRBD2 matching over 11 bases. The V gene end was trimmed by 6 bases and the J gene end by 3 bases; junction bases not matched to a gene: 8. The CDR3 totals 16 residues.

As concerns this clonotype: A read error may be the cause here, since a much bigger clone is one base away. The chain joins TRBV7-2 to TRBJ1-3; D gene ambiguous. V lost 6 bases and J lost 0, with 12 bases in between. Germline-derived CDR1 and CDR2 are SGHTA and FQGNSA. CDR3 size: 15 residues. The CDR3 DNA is TGTGCCAGCAGATTTGGGCTGAACTCTGGAAACACCATATATTTT. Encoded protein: CASRFGLNSGNTIYF.

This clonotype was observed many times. Here the CDR3 reads CASSPGGQRTTEAFF. In DNA form, the CDR3 reads TGTGCCAGCAGTCCCGGCGGACAGAGAACCACTGAAGCTTTCTTT. The chain joins TRBV12-3 or TRBV12-4 to TRBJ1-1; possibly TRBD1 for D (6 bases). The CDR3 totals 15 residues. V shed 5 bases and J shed 4 bases, with 17 bases lying between them.

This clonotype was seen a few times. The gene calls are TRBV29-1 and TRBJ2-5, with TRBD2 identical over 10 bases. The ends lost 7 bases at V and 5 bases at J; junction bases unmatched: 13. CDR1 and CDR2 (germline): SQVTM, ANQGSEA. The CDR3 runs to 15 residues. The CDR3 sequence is CSADSGGPRGETQYF. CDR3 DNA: TGCAGCGCGGATAGCGGGGGGCCTCGGGGGGAGACCCAGTACTTC.

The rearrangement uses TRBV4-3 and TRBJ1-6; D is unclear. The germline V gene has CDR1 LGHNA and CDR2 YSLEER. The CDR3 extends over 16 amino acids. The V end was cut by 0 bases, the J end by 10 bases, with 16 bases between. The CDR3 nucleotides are TGCGCCAGCAGCCAAGATCGGGATCTCTGGGAATCACCCCTCCACTTT. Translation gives CASSQDRDLWESPLHF.

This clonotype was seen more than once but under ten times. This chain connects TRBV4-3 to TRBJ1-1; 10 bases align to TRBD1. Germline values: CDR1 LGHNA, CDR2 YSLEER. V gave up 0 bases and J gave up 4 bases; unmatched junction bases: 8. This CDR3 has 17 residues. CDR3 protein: CASSQDPGTGVGTEAFF. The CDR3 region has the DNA TGCGCCAGCAGCCAAGATCCCGGGACAGGGGTAGGCACTGAAGCTTTCTTT.

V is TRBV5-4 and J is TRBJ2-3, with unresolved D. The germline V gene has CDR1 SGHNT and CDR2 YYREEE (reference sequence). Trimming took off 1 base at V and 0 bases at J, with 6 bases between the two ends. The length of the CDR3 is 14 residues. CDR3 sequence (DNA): TGTGCCAGCAGCTTGATCGTAAGCACAGATACGCAGTATTTT. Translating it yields CASSLIVSTDTQYF.

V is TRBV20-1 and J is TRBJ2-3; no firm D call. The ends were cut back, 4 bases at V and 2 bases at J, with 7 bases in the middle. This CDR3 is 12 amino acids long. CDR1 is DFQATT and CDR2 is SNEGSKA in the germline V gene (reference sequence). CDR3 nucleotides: TGCAGTGCTACCCACATCACAGATACGCAGTATTTT. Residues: CSATHITDTQYF.

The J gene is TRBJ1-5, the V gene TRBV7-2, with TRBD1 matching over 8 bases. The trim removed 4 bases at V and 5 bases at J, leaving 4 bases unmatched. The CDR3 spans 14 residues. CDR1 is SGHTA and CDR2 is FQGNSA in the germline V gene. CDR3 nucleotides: TGTGCCAGCAGCTCCCGACAGGGGCATCAGCCCCAGCATTTT. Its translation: CASSSRQGHQPQHF.

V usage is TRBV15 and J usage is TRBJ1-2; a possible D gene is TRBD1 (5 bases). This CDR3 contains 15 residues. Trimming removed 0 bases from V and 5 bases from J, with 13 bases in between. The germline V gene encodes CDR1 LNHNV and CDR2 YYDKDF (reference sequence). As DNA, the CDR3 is TGTGCCACCAGCAGAGATAGGGGATTAGGGTATGGCTACACCTTC. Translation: CATSRDRGLGYGYTF.

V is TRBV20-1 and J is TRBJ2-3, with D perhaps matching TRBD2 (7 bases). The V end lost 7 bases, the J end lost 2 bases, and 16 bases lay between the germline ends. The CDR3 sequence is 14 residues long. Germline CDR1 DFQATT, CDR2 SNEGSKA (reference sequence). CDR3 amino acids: CSGQRDTSTDTQYF. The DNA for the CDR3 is TGCAGTGGGCAGCGGGACACCTCCACAGATACGCAGTATTTT.